The present T cell receptor delta chain was sequenced within a study of Vδ1+ human thymocytes. RNA was extracted from the cells and then reverse transcribed. The CDR3 regions were amplified by multiplex PCR from V-gene primers to a constant-region primer. TCRdb reanalyzed the multiplex PCR reads using CATT. The sample has 22,000 or so delta-chain clones, approximately 8.8% seen once. In regard to this clone: Its antigen is as yet unknown.

Broader study findings: Thymic TRG and TRD repertoires appeared highly polyclonal, with Gaussian CDR3 length distributions.

V lost 4 bases, J lost 1 base, and 13 bases lay in between. Germline V gives CDR1 TSWWSYY, CDR2 QGS. The CDR3 length is 15 residues. This TCR was sampled from a child under two years old who had congenital heart surgery. Input material: Vdelta1+ gamma-delta thymocytes from the thymus. As to subset: FACS-sorted CD3+ TCRalphabeta- TCRVdelta1+ TCRVdelta2- thymocytes. The chain uses TRDV1 and TRDJ1; D is uncertain. The CDR3: CALGGYPGFTDKLIF. DNA for the CDR3: TGTGCTCTTGGGGGATATCCGGGGTTCACCGATAAACTCATCTTT.